This T cell receptor beta chain was sequenced for a study of regulatory T cells in long-lasting Graves disease. General observations from the study: Thyroid tissue went unexamined; only peripheral blood was analyzed. Newly diagnosed patients had higher TCR diversity than persistent Graves' patients did.

This clonotype came up many times. Its antigen is not identified. Both iRepertoire HTBI primers and Arm-PCR of CDR3 regions were used to build the TCR beta libraries. TCRdb processed the multiplex PCR reads anew with MiXCR; each CDR3 protein has one entry. The table shows a few hundred thousand distinct CDR3 sequences, with roughly 16% occurring only once. Stated time point: newly diagnosed GD, antithyroid drugs for less than 3 months. PBMCs provided the RNA from which the TCR library was made. V shed 4 bases and J shed 2 bases, with 11 bases lying between them. CDR1 and CDR2 (germline): SGHRS, YFSETQ. This CDR3 region has 14 residues. The sample was also reused in another study, on T cells in Graves' hyperthyroidism and ophthalmopathy.

J is TRBJ2-3 and V is TRBV5-1, with D tentatively TRBD2 (6 bases). This TCR was sampled from a woman between 18 and 29 years old with Graves disease. The material was peripheral blood mononuclear cells (PBMCs), obtained at new diagnosis, from a patient treated with antithyroid drugs. CDR3 residues: CASSGGEITDTQYF. CDR3 sequence (DNA): TGCGCCAGCAGCGGCGGGGAGATCACAGATACGCAGTATTTT.